Listed here are 27 T cell receptor beta chains from one sample, sequenced in a study of human T cells and chemical hapten exposure. Each CDR3 protein gets one entry after TCRdb re-called the RACE reads with MiXCR. The sample records about 80,000 distinct CDR3 sequences, approximately 8.1% being singletons. The time point here: healthy volunteer bleed at 6 weeks. It was unfractionated whole blood from which total RNA was extracted. The sequenced material came from whole blood. The receptors derive from a female donor in good health. Some clones in this sample may be carry-over from other donors' samples.

This clonotype was picked up one time. A read error may be the cause here, since a much bigger clone is one base away. The conserved phenylalanine or tryptophan is not found at the CDR3 terminus, so this likely reflects a read error. This sequence joins TRBV7-2 and TRBJ2-3, with D perhaps TRBD2 (6 bases). Germline V gene data show CDR1 as SGHTA and CDR2 as FQGNSA. The CDR3 spans 14 residues. The ends were cut back, 4 bases at V and 4 bases at J, with 12 bases in the middle. In nucleotides, the CDR3 is TGTGCCAGCAGCTCGGACTGGGGGGCAGATACGCAGTATCTT. It is translated as CASSSDWGADTQYL.

The table lists this clonotype with many counts. The chain couples TRBV7-9 to TRBJ2-1; 9 bases line up with TRBD2. This CDR3 spans 14 amino acids. V lost 1 base to trimming and J lost 9 bases; unmatched junction nucleotides: 4. Germline CDR1 reads SEHNR; CDR2 reads FQNEAQ (reference sequence). CDR3 in DNA: TGTGCCAGCAGCTTAGGCTGGCGGGGGGGTGAGCAGTTCTTC. This codes for CASSLGWRGGEQFF. Full variable domain (missing parts from reference TRBV7-9 and TRBJ2-1): DTGVSQNPRHKITKRGQNVTFRCDPISEHNRLYWYRQTLGQGPEFLTYFQNEAQLEKSRLLSDRFSAERPKGSFSTLEIQRTEQGDSAMYLCASSLGWRGGEQFFGPGTRLTVL.

This clonotype was detected many times. The chain has TRBV24-1 and TRBJ2-3; TRBD2 matches at 11 bases. Germline V CDR1 and CDR2: KGHDR, SFDVKD. The J segment lost 6 bases and the V segment lost 4 bases, leaving 5 bases of the junction unmatched. CDR3 length equals 15 residues. This chain's CDR3 is CATSEIAGGPDTQYF. The CDR3 region has the DNA TGTGCCACCAGTGAAATAGCGGGGGGGCCTGATACGCAGTATTTT.

V gene TRBV11-2 combines with J gene TRBJ2-5; 9 bases are shared with TRBD2. J gave up 0 bases and V 8 bases, and 7 bases lay outside the gene matches. CDR3 length: 15 residues. CDR1 is SGHAT, CDR2 FQNNGV, per germline. CDR3 region: CASGVAGAYQETQYF. Here the CDR3 DNA reads TGTGCCAGCGGGGTAGCGGGGGCTTACCAAGAGACCCAGTACTTC.

This clonotype showed up many times. This chain connects TRBV6-1 to TRBJ2-5, with 12 bases identical to TRBD2. V lost 5 bases, J lost 2 bases, and 6 bases stayed unmatched. The CDR3 is 16 amino acids. The germline CDR1 and CDR2 sequences are MNHNS and SASEGT. The CDR3 region has the DNA TGTGCCAGCAGTATCTCTAGCGGGGGGGTGCAAGAGACCCAGTACTTC. Protein product: CASSISSGGVQETQYF.

This clonotype was detected many times. The genes are TRBV12-3 or TRBV12-4 and TRBJ2-3; 7 nucleotides line up with TRBD1. Germline trimming cut 4 bases from V and 6 bases from J; bases unmatched to any gene: 4. The CDR3 sequence is 13 residues long. Written as DNA, the CDR3 is TGTGCCAGCAGTTCCGACAGGGTCGATACGCAGTATTTT. It encodes CASSSDRVDTQYF.

This clonotype was picked up a small number of times. The chain carries TRBV28 and TRBJ1-6; 9 bases fit TRBD1. This CDR3 region has 15 residues. V trimming: 5 bases; J trimming: 7 bases; junction bases outside the gene matches: 6. Looked up from germline, CDR1 is MDHEN and CDR2 is SYDVKM. The CDR3 here is CASSGRQGGNSPLHF. DNA for the CDR3: TGTGCCAGCAGTGGAAGACAGGGGGGAAATTCACCCCTCCACTTT.

This clonotype was detected a few times. The chain carries TRBV7-9 and TRBJ1-1, with D tentatively TRBD1 (6 bases). In germline, CDR1 is SEHNR, CDR2 FQNEAQ (reference sequence). The V end lost 9 bases, the J end lost 1 base, and 12 bases lay between the germline ends. The CDR3 is made up of 13 amino acids. The CDR3, as DNA: TGTGCCAGTACCCCGACAGGGAACACTGAAGCTTTCTTT. This encodes CASTPTGNTEAFF.

This clonotype was seen repeatedly, ten times or more. The V gene is TRBV4-3, the J gene TRBJ2-7, with D perhaps TRBD2 (5 bases). The CDR3 has 15 amino acids. Germline CDR1 and CDR2: LGHNA and YSLEER. V lost 1 base to trimming and J lost 0 bases, with 10 bases between them. DNA of the CDR3: TGCGCCAGCAGCCAAGTAACTACTAGCTCCTACGAGCAGTACTTC. Protein: CASSQVTTSSYEQYF.

V gene TRBV7-9 combines with J gene TRBJ2-3; no reliable D call. Germline CDR1 is SEHNR and CDR2 is FQNEAQ (reference sequence). V was pared by 7 bases and J by 0 bases, with 11 bases between. This CDR3 is built from 14 residues. The CDR3 loop is CASIPVVSTDTQYF. The CDR3 DNA reads as TGTGCCAGCATCCCAGTTGTTAGCACAGATACGCAGTATTTT.

This chain uses TRBV12-3 or TRBV12-4 with TRBJ1-6; D unresolved. This CDR3 is 14 amino acids long. The V gene lost 6 bases and the J gene lost 6 bases, with 12 bases spanning the gap. The CDR3 sequence: CASSEIAGNSPLHF. The CDR3, as DNA: TGTGCCAGCAGCGAAATCGCCGGTAATTCACCCCTCCACTTT.

There are a few counts of this clonotype. V usage is TRBV4-3 and J usage is TRBJ2-7, with D perhaps TRBD1 or TRBD2 (6 bases each). Germline loops: CDR1 LGHNA, CDR2 YSLEER. The CDR3 is made up of 18 amino acids. Deletions cut 3 bases from V and 5 bases from J, with 26 bases between. The CDR3 loop is CASSHMIHGGSPPNEQYF. CDR3 nucleotides: TGCGCCAGCAGCCACATGATTCACGGGGGCAGTCCTCCCAACGAGCAGTACTTC.

The chain is built from TRBV7-2 and TRBJ1-1, with D possibly matching TRBD1 (5 bases). Trimming removed 0 bases from V and 6 bases from J, with 11 bases in between. The V gene's germline CDR1 is SGHTA and CDR2 FQGNSA. This CDR3 has 14 amino acids. Here the CDR3 reads CASSLAGTLPEAFF. The CDR3 nucleotides are TGTGCCAGCAGCTTAGCAGGGACCTTGCCTGAAGCTTTCTTT. Using reference TRBV7-2 and TRBJ1-1 for the parts outside the CDR3, the full variable domain is GAGVSQSPSNKVTEKGKDVELRCDPISGHTALYWYRQSLGQGLEFLIYFQGNSAPDKSGLPSDRFSAERTGGSVSTLTIQRTQQEDSAVYLCASSLAGTLPEAFFGQGTRLTVV.

This clonotype was seen only a few times. The chain couples TRBV29-1 to TRBJ2-3, with D unresolved. V was cut by 3 bases and J by 0 bases, with 13 bases left in between. The CDR3 loop spans 15 amino acids. CDR1 SQVTM and CDR2 ANQGSEA come from the germline V gene. CDR3 loop: CSVDDGLPSTDTQYF. The CDR3 nucleotides read TGCAGCGTTGACGACGGCCTTCCTAGCACAGATACGCAGTATTTT.

The J gene is TRBJ1-1, the V gene TRBV29-1, with 7 bases matching TRBD1. Losses at the gene ends were 6 bases for V and 1 base for J; bases not matched to a gene: 2. CDR3 length equals 12 residues. Germline loops: CDR1 SQVTM, CDR2 ANQGSEA. CDR3 amino acids: CSVDRANTEAFF. CDR3 nucleotides: TGCAGCGTCGACAGGGCGAACACTGAAGCTTTCTTT.

This clonotype came up many times. This chain connects TRBV3-1 to TRBJ2-3; perhaps TRBD2 as D (6 bases). CDR3 length equals 16 residues. V was clipped by 2 bases and J by 2 bases, with 14 bases between them. CDR1 is LGHDT and CDR2 is YNNKEL in the germline V gene (reference sequence). The CDR3, as DNA: TGTGCCAGCAGCCAACGTATAGCGGCAACCACAGATACGCAGTATTTT. It encodes CASSQRIAATTDTQYF.

This clonotype has ten or more counts. The chain is built from TRBV15 and TRBJ2-1, with no clear D. The germline V gene has CDR1 LNHNV and CDR2 YYDKDF (reference sequence). Trimming removed 2 bases from V and 0 bases from J, with 11 bases in between. The CDR3 totals 16 residues. In DNA form, the CDR3 reads TGTGCCACCAGCAGACAGGACGGCAGCTCCTACAATGAGCAGTTCTTC. Its protein is CATSRQDGSSYNEQFF. Based on the CDR3 plus reference TRBV15 and TRBJ2-1, the full variable domain is DAMVIQNPRYQVTQFGKPVTLSCSQTLNHNVMYWYQQKSSQAPKLLFHYYDKDFNNEADTPDNFQSRRPNTSFCFLDIRSPGLGDTAMYLCATSRQDGSSYNEQFFGPGTRLTVL.

This clonotype was seen a few times. The junction departs from germline at one end; a sequencing error may be responsible. The chain carries TRBV27 and TRBJ2-7; 8 positions agree with TRBD2. The CDR3 consists of 14 residues. The germline V gene has CDR1 MNHEY and CDR2 SMNVEV (reference sequence). Written as DNA, the CDR3 is TGTGCCAGCAGTTTATCCCCGGCGGGGGGCCCCGCGCGGTTC. Its protein is CASSLSPAGGPARF.

For the CDR3, the DNA is TGTGCCAGCAGCTCCTCAGAGTACGAGCAGTACTTC. This codes for CASSSSEYEQYF. V and J are TRBV7-9 and TRBJ2-7, with D hard to call. Germline V gene data show CDR1 as SEHNR and CDR2 as FQNEAQ (reference sequence). This CDR3 spans 12 amino acids. V gave up 4 bases and J gave up 4 bases, with 8 bases separating them.

The chain has TRBV12-3 or TRBV12-4 and TRBJ1-1, with D uncertain. CDR3 length: 12 residues. V was cut by 7 bases and J by 7 bases, with 13 bases left in between. In DNA form, the CDR3 reads TGTGCCAGCAACTGGGGTTTGGGTGAAGCTTTCTTT. The encoded protein is CASNWGLGEAFF.

The table lists this clonotype with a few counts. V is TRBV9 and J is TRBJ2-1, with 9 positions matching TRBD1. The V gene end was trimmed by 2 bases and the J gene end by 9 bases; junction bases not matched to a gene: 21. There are 19 residues in the CDR3. CDR1 is SGDLS and CDR2 is YYNGEE in the germline V gene. CDR3 sequence: CASSVRPGGGGTGTVEQFF. The CDR3 DNA follows: TGTGCCAGCAGCGTTCGTCCGGGAGGAGGCGGGACAGGGACAGTTGAGCAGTTCTTC.

The DNA of the CDR3 is TGTGCCAGCAGGGACAGGGGGCAGGTCGGGGAGCTGTTTTTT. Encoded protein: CASRDRGQVGELFF. The rearrangement joins TRBV27 to TRBJ2-2, with TRBD1 matching over 11 bases. Germline assignment: CDR1 MNHEY and CDR2 SMNVEV (reference sequence). The trim removed 6 bases at V and 7 bases at J, leaving 4 bases unmatched. The CDR3 runs to 14 residues.

Ten or more counts support this clonotype. The chain links TRBV2 to TRBJ1-5, with 9 nucleotides matching TRBD1. V lost 4 bases and J lost 7; bases outside the gene matches: 8. This CDR3 has 15 amino acids. CDR1 is SNHLY and CDR2 is FYNNEI in the germline V gene. CDR3: CASSGDRAAGQPQHF. As DNA, the CDR3 is TGTGCCAGCAGTGGGGACAGGGCGGCGGGACAGCCCCAGCATTTT.

J is TRBJ1-2 and V is TRBV6-5, with D uncertain. The CDR3 spans 16 residues. V gave up 0 bases and J gave up 4 bases, with 15 bases separating them. Germline V gene data show CDR1 as MNHEY and CDR2 as SVGAGI. The CDR3 DNA reads TGTGCCAGCAGTTACTCCGAGCGAGCGGGGAGCTATGGCTACACCTTC. The encoded protein is CASSYSERAGSYGYTF.

The CDR3 reads CASIKGLTGTSSYNEQFF. CDR3 nucleotide sequence: TGTGCCAGCATCAAGGGACTAACGGGGACCAGCTCCTACAATGAGCAGTTCTTC. The chain links TRBV7-9 to TRBJ2-1; 7 positions agree with TRBD2. CDR1 is SEHNR, CDR2 FQNEAQ, per germline (reference sequence). CDR3 length: 18 amino acids. After removal of 7 bases from V and 0 bases from J, the junction contained 15 bases not matched to a gene.

This clonotype showed up just a few times. V and J are TRBV3-1 and TRBJ2-3; 13 bases are shared with TRBD2. The ends lost 3 bases at V and 2 bases at J; junction bases unmatched: 17. Germline CDR1 LGHDT, CDR2 YNNKEL (reference sequence). The length of the CDR3 is 21 residues. DNA of the CDR3: TGTGCCAGCAGCCAGGAGTTACTAGCGGGGGGGCCGAGGACGTCCACAGATACGCAGTATTTT. This sequence encodes CASSQELLAGGPRTSTDTQYF.

This clonotype was detected many times. The chain couples TRBV11-3 to TRBJ2-4; 10 bases are shared with TRBD1. This CDR3 is 19 amino acids long. V dropped 1 base and J dropped 0; count of bases not matched to a gene: 9. Germline CDR1 and CDR2: SGHNT and YENEEA. The CDR3 DNA reads as TGTGCCAGCAGCTTAGGGGACAGGGGTCTTTACCTAGCCAAAAACATTCAGTACTTC. It codes for CASSLGDRGLYLAKNIQYF.